This T cell receptor (beta chain) was recovered during a study of identical twins. Study conclusions and caveats: For cord blood, abundant beta clonotypes had fewer insertions, unlike memory repertoires, which showed none.

One entry per CDR3 protein results from TCRdb running MiXCR on the 5' RACE reads. The sample lists roughly 220,000 distinct CDR3 sequences; roughly 7.1% were seen once. As to this clonotype: Its antigen is unknown.

V was cut by 3 bases and J by 8 bases, with 20 bases left in between. This CDR3 has 16 residues. From germline, CDR1 is SNHLY and CDR2 FYNNEI. This same sample was also part of a study on T cells expressing NK-cell markers. That report adds: Each TCR beta repertoire originated in sorted T cells that were CD3+CD56+NKG2C+, CD3+CD56+NKG2C- or CD3+CD56-NKG2C+.

This sequence originates from a woman younger than 30 in good health. The sample was CD8+ T cells sorted from blood. This chain uses TRBV2 with TRBJ2-1; tentatively, D is TRBD2 (7 bases). CDR3 coding DNA: TGTGCCAGCAGTGATCCGGGGGGCCATCCCCCCTATGAGCAGTTCTTC. Encoded protein: CASSDPGGHPPYEQFF.